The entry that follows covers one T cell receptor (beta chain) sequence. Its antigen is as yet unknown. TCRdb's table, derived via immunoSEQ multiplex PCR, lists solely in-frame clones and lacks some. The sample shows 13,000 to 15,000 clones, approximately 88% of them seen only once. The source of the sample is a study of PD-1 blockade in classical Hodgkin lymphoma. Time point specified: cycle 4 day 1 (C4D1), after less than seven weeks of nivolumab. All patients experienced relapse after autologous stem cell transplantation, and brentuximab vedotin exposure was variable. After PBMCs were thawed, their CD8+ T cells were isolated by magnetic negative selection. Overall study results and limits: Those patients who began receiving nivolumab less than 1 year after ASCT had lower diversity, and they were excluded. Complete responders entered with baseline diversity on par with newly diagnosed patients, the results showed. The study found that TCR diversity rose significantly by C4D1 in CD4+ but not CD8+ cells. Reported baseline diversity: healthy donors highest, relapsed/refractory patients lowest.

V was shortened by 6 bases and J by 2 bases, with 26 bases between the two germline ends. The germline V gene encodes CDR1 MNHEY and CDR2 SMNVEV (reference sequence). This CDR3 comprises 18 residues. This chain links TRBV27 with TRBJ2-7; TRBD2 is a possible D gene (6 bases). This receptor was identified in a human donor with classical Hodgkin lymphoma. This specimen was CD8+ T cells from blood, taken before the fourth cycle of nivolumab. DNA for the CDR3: TGTGCCAGCAGGCCTCCCCCCCTAGCGCCGGGAGACACCTACGAGCAGTACTTC. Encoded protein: CASRPPPLAPGDTYEQYF.